This entry is about one T cell receptor (beta chain). This sample was taken from a study of blood T cell repertoires in COVID-19. With 5 bases clipped from V and 2 bases from J, the junction kept 8 bases outside the gene matches. The CDR3 runs 16 residues. Germline assignment: CDR1 PRHDT and CDR2 FYEKMQ (reference sequence). The method was immunoSEQ multiplex PCR; TCRdb's version includes in-frame clones alone and lacks a portion of them. The table has 200,000 to 250,000 clones, roughly 88% seen once. J is TRBJ2-3 and V is TRBV13; 9 positions agree with TRBD2. The sequencing sample was made of peripheral blood. This TCR came from a man at least 80 years old with acute or convalescent COVID-19. The CDR3 sequence is CASSPQRGAHTDTQYF. The CDR3 coding sequence is TGTGCCAGCAGCCCACAGCGGGGGGCCCACACAGATACGCAGTATTTT.